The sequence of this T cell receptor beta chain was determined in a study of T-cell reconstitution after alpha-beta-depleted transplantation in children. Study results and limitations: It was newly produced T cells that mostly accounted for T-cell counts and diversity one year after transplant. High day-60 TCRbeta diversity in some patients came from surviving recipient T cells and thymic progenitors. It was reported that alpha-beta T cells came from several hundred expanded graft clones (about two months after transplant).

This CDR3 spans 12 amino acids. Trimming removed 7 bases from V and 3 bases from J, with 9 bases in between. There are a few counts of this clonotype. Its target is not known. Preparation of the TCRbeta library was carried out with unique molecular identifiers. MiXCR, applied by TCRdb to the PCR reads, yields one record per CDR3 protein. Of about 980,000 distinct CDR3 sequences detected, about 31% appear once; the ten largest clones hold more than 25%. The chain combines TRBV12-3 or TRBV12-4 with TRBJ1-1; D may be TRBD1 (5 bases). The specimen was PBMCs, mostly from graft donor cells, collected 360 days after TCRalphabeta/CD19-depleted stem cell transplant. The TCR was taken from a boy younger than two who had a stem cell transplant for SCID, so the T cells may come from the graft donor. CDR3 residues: CASTLGDTEAFF. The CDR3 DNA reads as TGTGCCAGCACCTTGGGGGACACTGAAGCTTTCTTT.